This TCR beta chain was profiled in a study of T-cell memory formation after mild COVID-19. TCRdb reanalysed the 5' RACE reads using MiXCR and keeps one entry per CDR3 protein. Here the sample spans more than 450,000 distinct CDR3 sequences, about 20% being singletons. V lost 5 bases to trimming and J lost 1 base, with 8 bases between them. CDR3 length equals 13 residues. CDR1 is SSHAT and CDR2 is FNYEAQ in the germline V gene (reference sequence). The rearrangement joins TRBV7-7 to TRBJ1-1; maybe TRBD1 (5 bases). The source of this sequence is an adult woman who had mild COVID-19 (a few samples of this study predate the infection). Cell type and time point are not known. Sequencing was carried out using PBMCs or a T cell subset sorted from them (not recorded which). The CDR3 coding sequence is TGTGCCAGCAGCACGGACACGAACACTGAAGCTTTCTTT. This gives the protein CASSTDTNTEAFF.